This T cell receptor beta chain derives from a study of brain T cells in children with intractable seizures. This clone was recorded a few times. The sequenced cases were selected for having the highest brain T cell transcript signatures. Profiled with immunoSEQ multiplex PCR; TCRdb holds only in-frame clones, not every one. The table shows tens of thousands of clones, with just over 90% occurring only once. Germline values: CDR1 SEHNR, CDR2 FQNEAQ (reference sequence). The CDR3 runs 14 residues. Between the trimmed V and J ends, which lost 1 base and 9 bases, there was a span of 13 bases. Sequencing used peripheral blood, obtained at surgery. The rearrangement joins TRBV7-9 to TRBJ2-1, with D unclear. The sequence was collected from a boy younger than two with tuberous sclerosis and intractable seizures. The CDR3 DNA sequence: TGTGCCAGCAGCTTAGGGGCGCAGTATAGTGAGCAGTTCTTC. Encoded protein: CASSLGAQYSEQFF. The whole variable domain, filled in from reference TRBV7-9 and TRBJ2-1, reads DTGVSQNPRHKITKRGQNVTFRCDPISEHNRLYWYRQTLGQGPEFLTYFQNEAQLEKSRLLSDRFSAERPKGSFSTLEIQRTEQGDSAMYLCASSLGAQYSEQFFGPGTRLTVL.